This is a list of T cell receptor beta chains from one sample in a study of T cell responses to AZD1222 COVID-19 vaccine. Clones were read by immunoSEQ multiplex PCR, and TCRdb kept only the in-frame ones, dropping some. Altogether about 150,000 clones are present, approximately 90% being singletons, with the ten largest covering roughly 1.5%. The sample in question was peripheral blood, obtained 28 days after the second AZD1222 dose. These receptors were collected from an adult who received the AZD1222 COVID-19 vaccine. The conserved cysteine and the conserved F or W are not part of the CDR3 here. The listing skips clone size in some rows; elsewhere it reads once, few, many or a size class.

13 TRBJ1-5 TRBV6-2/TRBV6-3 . ASSYGAGGQQPQH
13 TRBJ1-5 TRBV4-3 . ASSQDGRSGQPQH
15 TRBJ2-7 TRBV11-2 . ASSLVGSTGIFYEQY
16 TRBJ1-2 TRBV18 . ASSPTTTPGKGNYGYT
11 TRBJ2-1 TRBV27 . ASSLSGRNEQF
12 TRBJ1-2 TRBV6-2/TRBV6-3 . ASSPWTGNYGYT
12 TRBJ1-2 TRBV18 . ASSPAGTGEGYT
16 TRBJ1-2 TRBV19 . ASSIGLEGDRINYGYT
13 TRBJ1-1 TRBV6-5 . ASSYSPGGAGEAF
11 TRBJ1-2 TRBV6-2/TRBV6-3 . ASSYSNMYGYT
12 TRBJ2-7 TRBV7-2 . ASSLAGGSYEQY
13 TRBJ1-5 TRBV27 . ASSLIGFSNQPQH
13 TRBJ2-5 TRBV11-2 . ASSLDGDRGQTQY
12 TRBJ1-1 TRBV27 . ASSPGQGLTEAF
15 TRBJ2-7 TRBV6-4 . ASSPGVGVQPQVEQY
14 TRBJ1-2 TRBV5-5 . ASSTGTDLSNYGYT
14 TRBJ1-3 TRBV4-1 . ASSFRDRVPGNTIY
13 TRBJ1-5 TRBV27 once ASSLGRGWDQPQH
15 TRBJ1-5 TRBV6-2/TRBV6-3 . ASSKSSNRVERQPQH
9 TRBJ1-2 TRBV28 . ASSGRYGYT
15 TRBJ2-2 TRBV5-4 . ASSLRRTGVWSGELF
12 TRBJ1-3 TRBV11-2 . ASSLESSGNTIY
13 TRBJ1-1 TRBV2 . ASSSQRLGRTEAF
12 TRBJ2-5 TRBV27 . ASSGWDRGETQY
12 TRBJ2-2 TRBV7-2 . ASSSFRATGELF
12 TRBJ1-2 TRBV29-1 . SVTSDRPNYGYT
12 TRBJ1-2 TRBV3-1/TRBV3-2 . ASRRNLRGYGYT
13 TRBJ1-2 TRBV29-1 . SVEDLIGGDYGYT
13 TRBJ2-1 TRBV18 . ASSAGTGSSYEQF
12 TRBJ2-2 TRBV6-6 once ASDLAGYTGELF
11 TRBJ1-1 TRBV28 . ASIIGGGTEAF
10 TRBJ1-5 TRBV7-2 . ASGAGLQPQH
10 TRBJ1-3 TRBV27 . ASGARGNTIY
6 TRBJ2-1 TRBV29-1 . SVSGQF
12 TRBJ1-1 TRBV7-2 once ASSSRQGWAEAF
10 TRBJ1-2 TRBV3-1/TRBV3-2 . ATGTVNYGYT
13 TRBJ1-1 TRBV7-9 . ASSERDRVDTEAF
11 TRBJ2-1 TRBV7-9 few ASSLVVRSEQF
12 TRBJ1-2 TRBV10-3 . AISDPDRNNGYT
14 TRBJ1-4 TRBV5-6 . ASSRTGGATIEKLF